The 16 T cell receptor beta chains presented below share a single source sample, sequenced in a study of cytomegalovirus exposure and HLA in healthy donors. PCR was performed using 60 Vbeta and 13 Jbeta primers. Repertoires were generated with immunoSEQ multiplex PCR, while TCRdb's copy carries only in-frame clones and drops some. The sample holds about 100,000 clones, roughly 77% seen once. Sequenced material: PBMCs. These receptors all stem from a woman aged 45-60 years in good health and CMV-seropositive.

V usage is TRBV7-6 and J usage is TRBJ2-7; tentative D call: TRBD2 (6 bases). The germline V and J ends were trimmed by 2 bases and 2 bases, with 13 bases remaining between them. CDR3 length: 15 amino acids. In germline, CDR1 is SGHVS, CDR2 FNYEAQ. CDR3 region: CASSLRRDGPYEQYF. The CDR3 DNA follows: TGTGCCAGCAGCTTAAGGCGGGATGGACCCTACGAGCAGTACTTC.

The J gene is TRBJ2-3, the V gene TRBV5-4, with TRBD2 matching 8 bases. V trimming: 9 bases; J trimming: 6 bases; junction bases outside the gene matches: 15. The CDR3 runs 15 residues. Germline V gene sequence: CDR1 SGHNT, CDR2 YYREEE (reference sequence). The CDR3 sequence: CATTSGSGVQDTQYF. The DNA of the CDR3 is TGTGCCACCACCTCGGGTAGCGGGGTCCAGGATACGCAGTATTTT.

J is TRBJ2-3 and V is TRBV7-9, with 8 bases fitting TRBD1. The germline CDR1 and CDR2 sequences are SEHNR and FQNEAQ (reference sequence). V lost 8 bases, J lost 1 base, and 5 bases stayed unmatched. CDR3 length equals 14 residues. The CDR3 spells CASVQGAGTDTQYF. CDR3 DNA sequence: TGTGCCAGCGTTCAGGGGGCCGGCACAGATACGCAGTATTTT.

The V and J genes are TRBV4-2 and TRBJ2-1; TRBD2 agrees at 8 bases. CDR3 length equals 18 residues. Germline lookup yields CDR1 LGHNA and CDR2 YNFKEQ. V was clipped by 1 base and J by 2 bases; unmatched bases: 10. CDR3 sequence: CASSQGPGGGSPYNEQFF. The DNA of the CDR3 is TGTGCCAGCAGCCAAGGGCCGGGGGGGGGATCCCCCTACAATGAGCAGTTCTTC.

This clone has just a few counts. This chain's CDR3 is CASSHGRAGLAGETQYF. CDR3 nucleotide sequence: TGCGCCAGCAGCCATGGGCGGGCGGGACTAGCGGGAGAGACCCAGTACTTC. J is TRBJ2-5 and V is TRBV4-1; 12 positions agree with TRBD2. The V and J ends lost 3 bases and 4 bases, in that order; junction bases with no gene match: 9. There are 17 residues in the CDR3. CDR1 is MGHRA, CDR2 YSYEKL, per germline.

The CDR3 region has the DNA TGTGCCAGTAGTATACAGGGTGAGCAGTTCTTC. Translation: CASSIQGEQFF. This rearrangement joins TRBV19 to TRBJ2-1; D is possibly TRBD1 (5 bases). Germline-derived CDR1 and CDR2 are LNHDA and SQIVND (reference sequence). CDR3 length equals 11 residues. With 2 bases removed from V and 9 bases from J, the gap between germline ends came to 5 bases.

J is TRBJ2-7 and V is TRBV9, with D maybe TRBD2 (6 bases). The CDR3 has 14 residues. Germline loops: CDR1 SGDLS, CDR2 YYNGEE. V was trimmed by 2 bases and J by 2 bases, leaving 11 bases between them. The DNA of the CDR3 is TGTGCCAGCAGCGTCTCGGGACTCCCCTACGAGCAGTACTTC. Its translation is CASSVSGLPYEQYF.

The chain combines TRBV2 with TRBJ1-2; 7 bases map to TRBD1. The germline gives CDR1 SNHLY, CDR2 FYNNEI. CDR3 size: 13 residues. V lost 8 bases to trimming and J lost 2 bases; unmatched junction nucleotides: 5. CDR3 in DNA: TGTGCCAGCGGTGGGGACAGCAACTATGGCTACACCTTC. It is translated as CASGGDSNYGYTF.

This clone has only a few counts. The chain has TRBV5-3 and TRBJ2-2, with 7 bases lining up with TRBD2. TRBV5-3 is an ORF, and what it does is uncertain. Trimming cost V 3 bases and J 6 bases; bases outside gene matches: 5. The CDR3 covers 14 residues. This CDR3 is CARSWGGPSGELFF. The CDR3 nucleotides read TGTGCCAGAAGCTGGGGGGGTCCGTCCGGGGAGCTGTTTTTT.

The chain recombines TRBV14 with TRBJ2-2, with a possible D match to TRBD1 (5 bases). The V end lost 3 bases, the J end lost 4 bases, and 12 bases lay between the germline ends. The CDR3 runs to 15 residues. Germline V gene lookup returns CDR1 SGHDN and CDR2 FVKESK. The DNA of the CDR3 is TGTGCCAGCAGCCAGTTCAGGGCGAGCACCGGGGAGCTGTTTTTT. It encodes CASSQFRASTGELFF.

The V and J genes are TRBV29-1 and TRBJ1-2, with D possibly matching TRBD1 (6 bases). In germline, CDR1 is SQVTM, CDR2 ANQGSEA. The CDR3 sequence is 12 residues long. Deletions cut 6 bases from V and 3 bases from J, with 11 bases between. The CDR3 is CSVVRGDYGYTF. The CDR3 nucleotides read TGCAGCGTCGTCAGGGGAGACTATGGCTACACCTTC.

V and J are TRBV6-1 and TRBJ1-3; D is unresolved. CDR3 length: 15 residues. V was shortened by 5 bases and J by 4 bases, with 15 bases between the two germline ends. CDR1 is MNHNS and CDR2 is SASEGT in the germline V gene. CDR3 in DNA: TGTGCCAGCAGTCTACAGCGGGGAGTAGGAAACACCATATATTTT. Translating it yields CASSLQRGVGNTIYF.

The V gene is TRBV13, the J gene TRBJ2-7; 11 bases are a match to TRBD1. The CDR3 runs 14 residues. V was clipped by 4 bases and J by 5 bases; unmatched bases: 4. From germline, CDR1 is PRHDT and CDR2 FYEKMQ (reference sequence). Written as DNA, the CDR3 is TGTGCCAGCAGCTCGGGACAGGGGGTCGACGAGCAGTACTTC. Encoded protein: CASSSGQGVDEQYF.

The chain recombines TRBV18 with TRBJ1-6; D ambiguous. Deletions cut 2 bases from V and 10 bases from J, with 9 bases between. This CDR3 is built from 13 residues. The germline V gene has CDR1 KGHSH and CDR2 LQKENI. CDR3 protein: CASSPGEASPLHF. DNA for the CDR3: TGTGCCAGCTCACCAGGGGAGGCGTCACCCCTCCACTTT.

The rearrangement uses TRBV19 and TRBJ2-1; no definite D call. Deletions cut 11 bases from V and 6 bases from J, with 20 bases between. This CDR3 contains 14 residues. The V gene's germline CDR1 is LNHDA and CDR2 SQIVND (reference sequence). This CDR3 reads CASSPGTWPNEQFF. In DNA form, the CDR3 reads TGTGCCTCCTCCCCAGGTACCTGGCCCAATGAGCAGTTCTTC.

The J gene is TRBJ2-3, the V gene TRBV10-2; D may be TRBD2 (5 bases). The CDR3 is 14 residues long. Trimming removed 0 bases at V and 4 bases at J, with 8 bases between. CDR1 and CDR2 (germline): WSHSY, SAAADI. CDR3 DNA: TGCGCCAGCAGTGAGTCAGCGGTAGCAGATACGCAGTATTTT. It yields the protein CASSESAVADTQYF.